Listed here is a single T cell receptor (beta chain). Libraries were prepared by immunoSEQ multiplex PCR; TCRdb keeps only in-frame clonotypes and omits some of them. The sample consists of roughly 2.5 million clones, about 92% of them appearing once. The source of the sample is a study of shared clonotypes between healthy human individuals. Study context: The study used three CD4 naive, three CD4 memory, two CD8 naive and one CD8 memory plate per donor.

The CDR3 is 19 residues long. CDR1 MGHRA and CDR2 YSYEKL come from the germline V gene. V was trimmed by 0 bases and J by 6 bases, leaving 24 bases between them. The chain carries TRBV4-1 and TRBJ2-1; perhaps TRBD1 as D (6 bases). The sequencing sample was made of naive CD4+ T cells sorted from blood. Subset specified: CD45RA+ positively selected. The clonotype originates from a young man in good health. CDR3 residues: CASSQDSLAGDISANEQFF. CDR3 in DNA: TGCGCCAGCAGCCAAGATTCCCTGGCAGGGGATATAAGTGCCAATGAGCAGTTCTTC.